This TCR beta chain was recovered during a study of low-dose radiotherapy and immunotherapy resistance in tumors. Study-wide context: Patients were treated with intravenous nivolumab at 240 mg every two weeks and were also dosed with ipilimumab at 1 mg/kg every six weeks. One day prior to radiation and immunotherapy, intravenous cyclophosphamide at 200 mg/m2 was given, repeated every two weeks.

Covering alpha and beta chains, TRAV- and TRBV-specific primers were used for the first-strand cDNA. The TCRs were subjected to amplification over about 20 PCR cycles employing a constant-region primer in conjunction with a V-primer adapter. mRNA isolates were amplified via in vitro transcription. TCRdb redid the calling of the reads with MiXCR, one entry per CDR3 protein. The sample carries some 15,000 distinct CDR3 sequences, roughly half recorded once. Donors were given nivolumab, ipilimumab, aspirin, low-dose cyclophosphamide and low-dose radiotherapy. This CDR3 comprises 15 residues. The V gene's germline CDR1 is SGHTA and CDR2 FQGNSA. The V and J ends lost 5 bases and 0 bases, in that order; junction bases with no gene match: 3.

The rearrangement joins TRBV7-2 to TRBJ2-2; the match to TRBD2 covers 7 bases. The clonotype comes from a human donor with advanced metastatic prostate, ovarian, gallbladder or colorectal cancer (not recorded which). This table probably holds off-target reads from a library built for another chain. The CDR3 spells CASSPSGTNTGELFF. Written as DNA, the CDR3 is TGTGCCAGCAGCCCCAGCGGGACGAACACCGGGGAGCTGTTTTTT.